One sample yielded the 10 T cell receptor beta chains listed below, sequenced in a study of monozygotic twins with inflammatory bowel disease. After re-calling the 5' RACE reads, TCRdb lists one entry per CDR3 protein, DNA absent. The sample features 88,000 or so distinct CDR3 sequences, with about 7.4% in its top ten. What was sequenced was blood. These receptors all stem from a human donor with ulcerative colitis or Crohn's disease, or a healthy co-twin of an affected twin (not recorded which).

The J gene is TRBJ2-1, the V gene TRBV29-1. The length of the CDR3 is 18 residues. The germline gives CDR1 SQVTM, CDR2 ANQGSEA. CDR3 residues: CSVEELGPELSSYNEQFF.

The chain carries TRBV11-2 and TRBJ2-3. From germline, CDR1 is SGHAT and CDR2 FQNNGV. CDR3 length equals 13 residues. The CDR3 loop reads CASSLEGFGTQYF.

This sequence joins TRBV4-2 and TRBJ2-5; the TCRdb call, TRBD2, lacks DNA for checking. Germline V lookup: CDR1 LGHNA, CDR2 YNFKEQ. The CDR3 sequence is 18 residues long. CDR3 loop: CASSPGADFAGGQETQYF.

V is TRBV7-7 and J is TRBJ2-7; the D call from TCRdb, TRBD1, cannot be confirmed without DNA. This CDR3 contains 13 residues. Germline V gene lookup returns CDR1 SSHAT and CDR2 FNYEAQ (reference sequence). The CDR3 here is CASSQTVSYEQYF. Supplemented by reference TRBV7-7 and TRBJ2-7, the full variable domain reads GAGVSQSPRYKVTKRGQDVTLRCDPISSHATLYWYQQALGQGPEFLTYFNYEAQPDKSGLPSDRFSAERPEGSISTLTIQRTEQRDSAMYRCASSQTVSYEQYFGPGTRLTVT.

This chain uses TRBV5-1 with TRBJ1-5; TCRdb's D gene call, TRBD1, goes unchecked for lack of DNA. This CDR3 region has 15 residues. CDR1 is SGHRS, CDR2 YFSETQ, per germline. CDR3 sequence reads: CASSLEGVGGQPQHF.

The chain joins TRBV10-3 to TRBJ2-1; the TCRdb D gene call, TRBD1, has no DNA to confirm it. The CDR3 runs to 16 residues. Per the germline V gene, CDR1 is ENHRY and CDR2 is SYGVKD. The CDR3: CAVQGVWGGSLNEQFF.

The rearrangement joins TRBV25-1 to TRBJ2-1; without DNA, the TCRdb call of TRBD1 cannot be checked. The CDR3 covers 16 residues. CDR1 MGHDK and CDR2 SYGVNS come from the germline V gene. The CDR3 is CASSARGGQSYNEQFF.

The chain uses TRBV29-1 and TRBJ1-1. The CDR3 consists of 11 residues. From germline, CDR1 is SQVTM and CDR2 ANQGSEA. This CDR3 is CSVDGVTEAFF. Looking up the rest from reference TRBV29-1 and TRBJ1-1 gives the full variable domain: SAVISQKPSRDICQRGTSLTIQCQVDSQVTMMFWYRQQPGQSLTLIATANQGSEATYESGFVIDKFPISRPNLTFSTLTVSNMSPEDSSIYLCSVDGVTEAFFGQGTRLTVV.

The chain recombines TRBV6-5 with TRBJ2-5. Germline V gene lookup returns CDR1 MNHEY and CDR2 SVGAGI. The CDR3 consists of 14 residues. The CDR3 loop reads CASSYSSGQETQYF.

The chain joins TRBV5-1 to TRBJ1-6; the D call from TCRdb, TRBD1, cannot be confirmed without DNA. Germline values: CDR1 SGHRS, CDR2 YFSETQ. CDR3 length: 17 residues. This chain's CDR3 is CASSLVGPDRLNSPLHF.